One sample yielded the 22 T cell receptor beta chains listed below, sequenced in a study of T-cell memory formation after mild COVID-19. TCRdb ran MiXCR on the 5' RACE reads and lists one entry per CDR3 protein. The data hold around 100,000 distinct CDR3 sequences, with 11% observed a single time. Material: PBMCs or a T cell subset sorted from them (not recorded which). The receptors originated from a man aged 18-30 years who had mild COVID-19 (a few samples of this study predate the infection). Cell type and time point are not known.

This clonotype was observed a handful of times. This chain links TRBV7-9 with TRBJ2-5; 7 bases are shared with TRBD1. Germline V gene data show CDR1 as SEHNR and CDR2 as FQNEAQ (reference sequence). CDR3 size: 15 residues. The V gene end was trimmed by 6 bases and the J gene end by 5 bases; junction bases not matched to a gene: 12. CDR3 bases: TGTGCCAGCAGAACATCCGGGACAGCTACGGAGACCCAGTACTTC. This codes for CASRTSGTATETQYF.

This clonotype was seen only a few times. V gene TRBV6-2 or TRBV6-3 combines with J gene TRBJ2-5; tentative D call: TRBD2 (5 bases). The CDR3 extends over 14 amino acids. The germline V gene encodes CDR1 MNHEY and CDR2 SVGEGT. With 7 bases removed from V and 8 bases from J, the gap between germline ends came to 20 bases. CDR3 region: CASTPEDAWVTQYF. CDR3 bases: TGTGCCAGCACCCCGGAGGACGCCTGGGTTACCCAGTACTTC.

This clonotype showed up just a few times. The chain is built from TRBV7-9 and TRBJ1-1, with D hard to call. Trimming left V 5 bases short and J 3 bases short, with 10 bases between. The CDR3 length is 13 residues. The V gene's germline CDR1 is SEHNR and CDR2 FQNEAQ (reference sequence). The CDR3 DNA is TGTGCCAGCAGCCTTCTGGGTGACACTGAAGCTTTCTTT. This encodes CASSLLGDTEAFF.

The genes are TRBV7-2 and TRBJ2-5; D gene ambiguous. CDR3 length: 13 residues. The germline gives CDR1 SGHTA, CDR2 FQGNSA. Trimming took 1 base from V and 0 from J, leaving 3 bases between them. The CDR3 loop is CASSLGYQETQYF. The CDR3 DNA reads TGTGCCAGCAGCTTAGGGTACCAAGAGACCCAGTACTTC.

The V gene is TRBV4-3, the J gene TRBJ1-1; D is unclear. The germline V gene has CDR1 LGHNA and CDR2 YSLEER. The CDR3 runs to 14 residues. V lost 1 base, J lost 8 bases, and 14 bases lay in between. The CDR3 sequence: CASSQGLGPLEAFF. As DNA, the CDR3 is TGCGCCAGCAGCCAAGGCCTGGGCCCCTTAGAAGCTTTCTTT.

The chain carries TRBV7-6 and TRBJ2-3; 7 bases match TRBD1. The germline V gene has CDR1 SGHVS and CDR2 FNYEAQ. The CDR3 has 14 amino acids. J lost 6 bases, V lost 5 bases, and 8 bases had no gene match. As DNA, the CDR3 is TGTGCCAGCAGCCCGGGGACAGATAGGGATACGCAGTATTTT. It translates to CASSPGTDRDTQYF.

This clonotype was counted ten times or more. This CDR3 reads CASSGLAGDQETQYF. In DNA, the CDR3 is TGTGCCAGCAGTGGACTAGCGGGCGACCAAGAGACCCAGTACTTC. This chain connects TRBV12-3 or TRBV12-4 to TRBJ2-5; 11 positions match TRBD2. The CDR3 has 15 residues. V lost 5 bases to trimming and J lost 0 bases; unmatched junction nucleotides: 2.

The V and J genes are TRBV20-1 and TRBJ1-6; D is perhaps TRBD1 (6 bases). Trimming removed 0 bases at V and 13 bases at J, with 16 bases between. This CDR3 has 14 residues. Germline CDR1 DFQATT, CDR2 SNEGSKA (reference sequence). CDR3 sequence (DNA): TGCAGTGCTAGAGATCGGGACACCCTTTGGCCCCTCCACTTT. This encodes CSARDRDTLWPLHF.

This chain joins TRBV4-2 and TRBJ1-2, with D uncertain. The CDR3 runs 13 residues. V lost 0 bases, J lost 6 bases, and 8 bases lay in between. Germline CDR1 is LGHNA and CDR2 is YNFKEQ. The CDR3 loop is CASSQDGPNGYTF. In DNA, the CDR3 is TGTGCCAGCAGCCAAGATGGGCCTAATGGCTACACCTTC.

This clonotype was counted at least ten times. This chain uses TRBV12-3 or TRBV12-4 with TRBJ1-2; no clear D gene. V lost 10 bases to trimming and J lost 8 bases, with 8 bases between them. This CDR3 is built from 9 residues. CDR3 protein: CATLFGYTF. As DNA, the CDR3 is TGTGCCACCCTTTTCGGCTACACCTTC.

The V and J genes are TRBV5-1 and TRBJ2-6; D perhaps matches TRBD1 (5 bases). Germline CDR1 reads SGHRS; CDR2 reads YFSETQ. This CDR3 has 15 amino acids. The germline V and J ends were trimmed by 4 bases and 2 bases, with 10 bases remaining between them. The CDR3 bases are TGCGCCAGCAGCCTAAGACAGCCTGGGGCCAACGTCCTGACTTTC. Translated, it gives CASSLRQPGANVLTF.

Many counts were recorded for this clonotype. This chain uses TRBV7-9 with TRBJ2-5; TRBD1 is a possible D gene (5 bases). The CDR3 covers 15 residues. V was shortened by 2 bases and J by 2 bases, with 12 bases between the two germline ends. The germline gives CDR1 SEHNR, CDR2 FQNEAQ (reference sequence). The CDR3 is CASSLISRAQETQYF. The CDR3 DNA is TGTGCCAGCAGCTTAATATCCAGGGCACAAGAGACCCAGTACTTC.

This rearrangement joins TRBV7-8 to TRBJ2-1; 7 bases agree with TRBD2. CDR1 SGHVS and CDR2 FQNEAQ come from the germline V gene. Trimming removed 2 bases from V and 4 bases from J; junction bases left unmatched: 5. CDR3 length equals 15 residues. CDR3 protein: CASSLSAGEYNEQFF. The DNA of the CDR3 is TGTGCCAGCAGCTTATCGGCGGGGGAGTACAATGAGCAGTTCTTC.

This clonotype was seen at least ten times. This chain uses TRBV4-1 with TRBJ1-2, with D uncertain. V lost 0 bases and J 1 base, leaving 0 bases between the germline ends. The CDR3 is 12 residues long. Germline V gene lookup returns CDR1 MGHRA and CDR2 YSYEKL. CDR3 loop: CASSQDNYGYTF. The CDR3 bases are TGCGCCAGCAGCCAAGATAACTATGGCTACACCTTC.

This chain joins TRBV27 and TRBJ2-1; 13 bases map to TRBD2. With V trimmed by 6 bases and J by 10 bases, 3 bases remained unmatched. This CDR3 comprises 13 residues. The germline V gene encodes CDR1 MNHEY and CDR2 SMNVEV (reference sequence). CDR3 loop: CASRPGLAGEQFF. CDR3 DNA sequence: TGTGCCAGCAGGCCGGGACTAGCGGGGGAGCAGTTCTTC.

This clonotype was seen only a few times. V gene TRBV6-2 or TRBV6-3 combines with J gene TRBJ2-3, with 7 bases identical to TRBD1. V lost 4 bases to trimming and J lost 4 bases; unmatched junction nucleotides: 5. The germline CDR1 and CDR2 sequences are MNHEY and SVGEGT. CDR3 length: 14 amino acids. The DNA for the CDR3 is TGTGCCAGCAGTTCACAGACAGGGCCAGATACGCAGTATTTT. Translation gives CASSSQTGPDTQYF.

This clonotype was detected only a few times. The chain has TRBV6-7 and TRBJ1-5, with 10 positions matching TRBD1. TRBV6-7 is reported as an ORF; its role is uncertain. The CDR3 sequence is 14 residues long. J lost 7 bases, V lost 2 bases, and 2 bases had no gene match. CDR3 coding DNA: TGTGCCAGCAGTTACAGGACAGGGGGACAGCCCCAGCATTTT. This codes for CASSYRTGGQPQHF.

This clonotype showed up just a few times. V is TRBV3-1 and J is TRBJ2-7, with a weak D call TRBD2 (6 bases). CDR1 is LGHDT, CDR2 YNNKEL, per germline (reference sequence). The V end lost 5 bases, the J end lost 4 bases, and 12 bases lay between the germline ends. The CDR3 has 13 amino acids. CDR3: CASSSSGEYEQYV. The CDR3 region has the DNA TGTGCCAGCAGCTCGTCGGGGGAATACGAGCAGTACGTC.

This clonotype came up a few times. The chain links TRBV12-3 or TRBV12-4 to TRBJ1-1, with D unclear. The CDR3 sequence is 14 residues long. The V end lost 3 bases, the J end lost 0 bases, and 8 bases lay between the germline ends. The CDR3 bases are TGTGCCAGCAGTTTTCCTACCGTGAACACTGAAGCTTTCTTT. Its translation is CASSFPTVNTEAFF.

This chain links TRBV29-1 with TRBJ2-2; unclear D gene. The V end was cut by 6 bases, the J end by 4 bases, with 9 bases between. Germline V gives CDR1 SQVTM, CDR2 ANQGSEA. This CDR3 is 12 amino acids long. CDR3 in amino acids: CSVRVATGELFF. Here the CDR3 DNA reads TGCAGCGTAAGGGTCGCCACCGGGGAGCTGTTTTTT.

This clonotype appeared many times. The V call is TRBV7-6, the J call TRBJ2-1, with TRBD2 identical over 11 bases. CDR1 and CDR2 from the germline V gene are SGHVS and FNYEAQ. This CDR3 comprises 16 residues. V shed 2 bases, J shed 3 bases, and the junction held 3 bases outside the gene matches. Written as DNA, the CDR3 is TGTGCCAGCAGCTTACTTAGCGGGGGGGGCTACAATGAGCAGTTCTTC. Amino acids: CASSLLSGGGYNEQFF.

The rearrangement uses TRBV7-8 and TRBJ2-5, with 11 nucleotides matching TRBD2. With V trimmed by 2 bases and J by 2 bases, 7 bases remained unmatched. The V gene's germline CDR1 is SGHVS and CDR2 FQNEAQ. The CDR3 runs to 17 residues. The CDR3 sequence: CASSLPLAGGGQETQYF. In DNA, the CDR3 is TGTGCCAGCAGCTTACCCTTAGCGGGGGGGGGTCAAGAGACCCAGTACTTC.